The T cell receptor beta chain described here comes from a study of cytomegalovirus exposure and HLA in healthy donors. Study-wide findings and caveats: In a later analysis, most CMV-associated TCR beta chains appeared HLA-restricted.

The PCR employed 60 Vbeta primers together with 13 Jbeta primers. Measured with immunoSEQ multiplex PCR; TCRdb has only the in-frame clones, and not every one. The table has fewer than 200,000 clones, 75% to 90% seen once. This clone was detected only once. The antigen is unknown. At one end the junction does not follow the germline gene, possibly because of a read error. Germline V gene sequence: CDR1 SSHAT, CDR2 FNYEAQ (reference sequence). CDR3 size: 13 residues. Sequenced input: PBMCs. V usage is TRBV7-7 and J usage is TRBJ2-2; D is possibly TRBD1 (6 bases). This sequence originates from a male donor in good health and CMV-seronegative. The CDR3 spells CASSLDGTGKLFF. The CDR3, as DNA: TGTGCTAGCAGCTTAGATGGTACAGGGAAGCTGTTTTTT.